This T cell receptor (beta chain) was retrieved from a study of vaccination and CD4 T cells after COVID-19. General study results and limits: Going from 21 to 38, median SARS-CoV-2-reactive clonotypes did not rise significantly.

The CDR3 runs 12 residues. With V trimmed by 5 bases and J by 5 bases, 5 bases remained unmatched. Germline assignment: CDR1 DFQATT and CDR2 SNEGSKA (reference sequence). With the Oncomine TCR Beta short-read assay, DNA from cultured CD4+ T cells was sequenced. TCRdb passed the PCR reads through MiXCR, listing each CDR3 protein once. The sample consists of more than 15,000 distinct CDR3 sequences, roughly 44% of them appearing once. This clonotype has just a few counts. No antigen is known for it. As to time point: late sampling 161 to 241 days after vaccination in three convalescent patients. Specified treatment: approximately nine-day PBMC culture with coronavirus spike peptide pools or control peptides (ViraFEST assay).

The gene calls are TRBV20-1 and TRBJ2-7, with TRBD2 identical over 8 bases. Sequencing was performed on CD4+ T cells from blood, cultured in vitro, taken about 7 months after SARS-CoV-2 vaccination. The sequence derives from a human donor who had recovered from COVID-19. CDR3 sequence reads: CSADPGGDEQYF. CDR3 DNA sequence: TGCAGTGCTGACCCGGGGGGGGACGAGCAGTACTTC.